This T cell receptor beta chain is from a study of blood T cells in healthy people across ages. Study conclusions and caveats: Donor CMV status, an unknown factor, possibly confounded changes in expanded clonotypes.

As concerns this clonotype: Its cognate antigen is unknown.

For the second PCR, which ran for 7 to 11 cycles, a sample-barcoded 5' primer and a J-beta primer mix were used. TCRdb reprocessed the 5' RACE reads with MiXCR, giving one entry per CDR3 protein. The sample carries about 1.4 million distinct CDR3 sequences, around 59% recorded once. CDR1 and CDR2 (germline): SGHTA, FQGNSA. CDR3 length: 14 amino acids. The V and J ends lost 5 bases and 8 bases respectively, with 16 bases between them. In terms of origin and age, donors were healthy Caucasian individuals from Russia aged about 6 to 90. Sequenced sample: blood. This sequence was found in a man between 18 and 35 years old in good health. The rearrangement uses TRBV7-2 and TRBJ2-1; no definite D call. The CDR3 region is CASSVVFGGDEQFF. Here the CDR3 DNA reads TGTGCCAGCAGCGTAGTCTTTGGTGGGGATGAGCAGTTCTTC.